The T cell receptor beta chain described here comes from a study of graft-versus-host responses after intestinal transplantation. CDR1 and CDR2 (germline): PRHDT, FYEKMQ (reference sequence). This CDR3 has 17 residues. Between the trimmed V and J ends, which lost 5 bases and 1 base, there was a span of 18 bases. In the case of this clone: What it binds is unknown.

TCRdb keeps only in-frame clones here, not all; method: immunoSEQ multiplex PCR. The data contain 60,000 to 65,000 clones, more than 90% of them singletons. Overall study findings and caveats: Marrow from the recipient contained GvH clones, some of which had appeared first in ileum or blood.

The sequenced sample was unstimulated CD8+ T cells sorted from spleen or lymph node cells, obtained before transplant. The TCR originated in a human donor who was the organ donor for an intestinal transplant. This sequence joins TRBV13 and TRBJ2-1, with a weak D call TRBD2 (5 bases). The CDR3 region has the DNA TGTGCCAGCAGCGGACGGACGGCGAGGGAGTCCTACAATGAGCAGTTCTTC. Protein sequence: CASSGRTARESYNEQFF.